This TCR beta chain was recorded in a study of control samples from healthy donors and cancer patients. Clones were sequenced by immunoSEQ multiplex PCR, and TCRdb holds only the in-frame ones, with some missing. The repertoire includes around 170,000 clones, 88% of them detected once, and around 5% sits in the top ten. This CDR3 comprises 13 residues. With 3 bases removed from V and 0 bases from J, the gap between germline ends came to 5 bases. A remark on this clone: This specimen includes other DNA sequences encoding the same CDR3.

This receptor was identified in a woman in her 30s in good health. The material sequenced was blood. The chain carries TRBV12-3 or TRBV12-4 and TRBJ1-1; no firm D call. DNA of the CDR3: TGTGCCAGCAGTTTGAGGGTGAACACTGAAGCTTTCTTT. Protein product: CASSLRVNTEAFF.